This TCR beta chain was captured in a study of cytomegalovirus exposure and HLA in healthy donors. Primers for the PCR totalled 60 Vbeta and 13 Jbeta. Profiling relied on immunoSEQ multiplex PCR, and the TCRdb table lists in-frame clones only, not all of them. The table lists over 85,000 clones, around 78% of them singletons, with 0.57% in the top ten. The sequence was obtained from a man aged 25-40 years in good health and CMV-seronegative. The sequencing sample was made of PBMCs.

The CDR3 DNA reads as TGTGCCAGCAGAAGACTAGCGGGATCCGGGGAGCTGTTTTTT. It codes for CASRRLAGSGELFF. This chain connects TRBV7-9 to TRBJ2-2; 11 bases align to TRBD2. J gave up 6 bases and V 6 bases, and 3 bases lay outside the gene matches. CDR3 size: 14 residues. Germline CDR1 SEHNR, CDR2 FQNEAQ (reference sequence).